In its sample, the clone carrying this TCR beta chain was seen a few times. The antigen is unknown. CDR1 is SGHNT, CDR2 YYREEE, per germline (reference sequence). V dropped 4 bases and J dropped 2; count of bases not matched to a gene: 8. This CDR3 spans 16 amino acids. Library preparation (for TCRbeta) was performed with unique molecular identifiers. One entry per CDR3 protein results from TCRdb running MiXCR on the PCR reads. The table has about 200,000 distinct CDR3 sequences, under 8.5% seen once. This sample was taken from a study of T-cell reconstitution after alpha-beta-depleted transplantation in children. Overall study results and limits: Recipient T cells and thymic progenitors that survived gave rise to the high TCRbeta diversity observed at day 60 in some patients. Among T cells one year after transplant, newly produced cells accounted for most counts and diversity. Expanded graft clones numbering several hundred reportedly gave rise to alpha-beta T cells about two months after transplant.

The chain uses TRBV5-4 and TRBJ2-5; 10 positions agree with TRBD2. The material was PBMCs, obtained before TCRalphabeta/CD19-depleted stem cell transplant. The receptor's source is a boy younger than 10 with acute lymphoblastic leukemia, due to receive a stem cell transplant. The DNA for the CDR3 is TGTGCCAGCAGCCCGCAACCAGCGGGGGGGCAAGAGACCCAGTACTTC. Amino acids: CASSPQPAGGQETQYF.